Here is one T cell receptor beta chain with its context. Its antigen is not identified. These data come from a study of T-cell memory formation after mild COVID-19. General study findings and limits: Of the contracting clones, CD4+ ones lay mainly in CM and EM, and CD8+ ones in EMRA.

V dropped 4 bases and J dropped 2; count of bases not matched to a gene: 3. The CDR3 covers 14 residues. Germline V gene data show CDR1 as SGHRS and CDR2 as YFSETQ. Each CDR3 protein gets one entry after TCRdb re-called the 5' RACE reads with MiXCR. This sample has roughly 50,000 distinct CDR3 sequences, with over 7.5% found just once. The sequenced sample consisted of PBMCs or a T cell subset sorted from them (not recorded which). This clonotype was sampled from a man aged 18 to 29 who had mild COVID-19 (a few samples of this study predate the infection). Cell type and time point are not known. The chain uses TRBV5-1 and TRBJ1-3; 7 bases agree with TRBD1. The CDR3 DNA follows: TGCGCCAGCAGCCCCGACAGGGCTGGAAACACCATATATTTT. Protein product: CASSPDRAGNTIYF.